This TCR beta chain was obtained from a study of OX40 agonist ivuxolimab in advanced cancers. Study findings and constraints: Low levels of normalized T-cell clonal expansion also appeared in some nonresponders.

CDR3 length equals 13 residues. In germline, CDR1 is SGDLS, CDR2 YYNGEE. V gave up 4 bases and J gave up 2 bases; unmatched junction bases: 2. The investigators sampled blood at baseline, at cycle 4 day 1, and at cycle 7 day 1. This clone has a single count. Its matching antigen is unknown. Here immunoSEQ multiplex PCR was the method, and the copy in TCRdb shows in-frame clones only, minus some. The table records about 73,000 clones, approximately 89% of them present only once. The sample here was CD4+ or CD8+ T cells sorted from blood, taken in a trial of the OX40 agonist ivuxolimab. The TCR comes from an adult with an advanced solid tumor such as melanoma, head and neck, liver or kidney cancer. V usage is TRBV9 and J usage is TRBJ1-2; 7 bases agree with TRBD1. The CDR3 reads CASSMTGNYGYTF. The CDR3 bases are TGTGCCAGCAGCATGACAGGGAACTATGGCTACACCTTC.